This T cell receptor beta chain derives from a study of blood T cell repertoires in COVID-19. Whole-study context: In each case, the material was cDNA or gDNA derived from T cells, B-cell-depleted T cells, or PBMCs.

The data were produced by immunoSEQ multiplex PCR, yet TCRdb's version contains in-frame clones alone and is incomplete. The data show some 350,000 clones, 90% to 95% seen once. From germline, CDR1 is MNHEY and CDR2 SMNVEV (reference sequence). This CDR3 has 13 residues. Trimming at V came to 4 bases and at J to 6 bases, leaving 5 bases not matched to a gene. The source of this sequence is a woman aged 18-35 years who had recovered from COVID-19. The rearrangement joins TRBV27 to TRBJ1-2; TRBD1 aligns across 7 bases. The specimen was peripheral blood. Here the CDR3 DNA reads TGTGCCAGCAGTTCACAGGGGTTTAATGGCTACACCTTC. Protein: CASSSQGFNGYTF.